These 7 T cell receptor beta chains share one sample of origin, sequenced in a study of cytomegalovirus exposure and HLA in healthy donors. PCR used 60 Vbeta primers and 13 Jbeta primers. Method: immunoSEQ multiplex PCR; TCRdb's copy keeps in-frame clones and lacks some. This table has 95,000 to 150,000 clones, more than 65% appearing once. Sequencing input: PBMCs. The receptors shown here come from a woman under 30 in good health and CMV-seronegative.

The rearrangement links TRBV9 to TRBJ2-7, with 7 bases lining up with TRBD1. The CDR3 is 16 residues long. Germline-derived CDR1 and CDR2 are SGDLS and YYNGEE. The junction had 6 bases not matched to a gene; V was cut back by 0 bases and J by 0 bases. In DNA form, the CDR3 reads TGTGCCAGCAGCGTAGACCCGACAGGGATCTCCTACGAGCAGTACTTC. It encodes CASSVDPTGISYEQYF.

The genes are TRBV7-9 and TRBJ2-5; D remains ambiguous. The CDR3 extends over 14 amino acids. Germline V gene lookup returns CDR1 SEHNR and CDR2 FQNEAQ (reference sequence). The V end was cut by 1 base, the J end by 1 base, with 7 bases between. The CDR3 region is CASSLVQIQETQYF. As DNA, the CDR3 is TGTGCCAGCAGCTTAGTCCAGATCCAAGAGACCCAGTACTTC. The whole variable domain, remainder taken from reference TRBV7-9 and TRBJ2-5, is DTGVSQNPRHKITKRGQNVTFRCDPISEHNRLYWYRQTLGQGPEFLTYFQNEAQLEKSRLLSDRFSAERPKGSFSTLEIQRTEQGDSAMYLCASSLVQIQETQYFGPGTRLLVL.

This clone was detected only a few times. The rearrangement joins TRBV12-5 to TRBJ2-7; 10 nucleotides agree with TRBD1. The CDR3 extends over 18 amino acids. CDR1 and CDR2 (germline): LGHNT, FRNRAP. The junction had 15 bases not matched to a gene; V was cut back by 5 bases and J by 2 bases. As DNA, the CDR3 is TGTGCTAGTGGTGGGGGGGACAGGGGTACGCCCCGCCCCTACGAGCAGTACTTC. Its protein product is CASGGGDRGTPRPYEQYF.

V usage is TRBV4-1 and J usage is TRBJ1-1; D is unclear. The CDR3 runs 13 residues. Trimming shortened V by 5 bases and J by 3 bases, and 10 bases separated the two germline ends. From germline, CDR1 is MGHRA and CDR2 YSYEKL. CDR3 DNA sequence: TGCGCCAGCAGCTACGGAGGAGACACTGAAGCTTTCTTT. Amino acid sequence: CASSYGGDTEAFF.

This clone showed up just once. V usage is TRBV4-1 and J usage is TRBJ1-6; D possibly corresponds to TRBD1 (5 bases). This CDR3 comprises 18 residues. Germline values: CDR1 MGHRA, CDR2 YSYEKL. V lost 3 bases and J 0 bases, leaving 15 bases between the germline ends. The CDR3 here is CASSQWDSLSSYNSPLHF. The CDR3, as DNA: TGCGCCAGCAGCCAGTGGGACTCCCTGAGCTCCTATAATTCACCCCTCCACTTT.

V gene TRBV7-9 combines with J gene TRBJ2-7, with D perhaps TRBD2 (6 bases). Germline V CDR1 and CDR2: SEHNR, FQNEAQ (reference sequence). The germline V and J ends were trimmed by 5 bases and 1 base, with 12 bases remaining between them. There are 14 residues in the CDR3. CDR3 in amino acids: CASSAGRESYEQYF. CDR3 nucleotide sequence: TGTGCCAGCAGCGCGGGACGGGAGTCCTACGAGCAGTACTTC.

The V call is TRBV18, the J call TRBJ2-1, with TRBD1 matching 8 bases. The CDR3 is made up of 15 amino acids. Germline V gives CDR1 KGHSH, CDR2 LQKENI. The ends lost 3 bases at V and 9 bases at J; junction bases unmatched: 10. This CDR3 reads CASSPDQGASTEQFF. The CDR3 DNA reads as TGTGCCAGCTCACCCGATCAGGGGGCAAGTACTGAGCAGTTCTTC.